This T cell receptor beta chain was captured in a study of cytomegalovirus exposure and HLA in healthy donors. Study-level results: A list of around 150 TCR beta chains associated with cytomegalovirus was given.

The donors gave bone marrow, and they were healthy. Despite likely unrecorded immune exposures, the donors were nominally healthy at the time of sampling. On this clone itself: Its antigen is still unknown.

The CDR3 covers 14 residues. Germline lookup yields CDR1 SEHNR and CDR2 FQNEAQ (reference sequence). V was trimmed by 4 bases and J by 5 bases, leaving 12 bases between them. PCR used 60 Vbeta primers and 13 Jbeta primers. In the authors' workflow: Around 12 million of tens of millions of unique TCR beta chains were shared, per a later count. TCRdb's copy holds only in-frame clones and misses some; the assay was immunoSEQ multiplex PCR. D and trimming were read from the DNA, whereas the V and J calls and clone size are those reported in that table. Found here are some 50,000 clones; the top ten clones hold approximately 1%.

The sequenced sample consisted of PBMCs. The TCR was taken from a woman in her forties in good health and CMV-seronegative. This chain joins TRBV7-9 and TRBJ1-5, with D perhaps TRBD1 (6 bases). CDR3 nucleotide sequence: TGTGCCAGCAGCTCGGACAGAACTGATCAGCCCCAGCATTTT. The encoded protein is CASSSDRTDQPQHF.